This T cell receptor beta chain was recovered during a study of T-cell memory formation after mild COVID-19. Study in general: TCR clusters mostly belonged to single donors.

This clonotype occurred a few times. Its antigen is currently unknown. Using constant-segment primers, 5'RACE produced TCR alpha and TCR beta cDNA libraries carrying sample barcodes and UMIs. One entry per CDR3 protein, called by TCRdb with MiXCR from the 5' RACE reads. Of roughly 62,000 distinct CDR3 sequences listed, about 10% are singletons. Overall study results and limits: Clones contracting across day 15 to 85 had a balanced CD4/CD8 profile; later expanding clones leaned CD4+. Second-wave clones with a day 37 peak had unconfirmed SARS-CoV-2 specificity.

The CDR3 is made up of 13 amino acids. The germline V and J ends were trimmed by 3 bases and 4 bases, with 12 bases remaining between them. Germline CDR1 is SQVTM and CDR2 is ANQGSEA. The J gene is TRBJ2-5, the V gene TRBV29-1, with D maybe TRBD2 (5 bases). The sample consisted of PBMCs or a T cell subset sorted from them (not recorded which). The receptor comes from a man aged 18 to 35 who had mild COVID-19 (a few samples of this study predate the infection). Cell type and time point are not known. The CDR3 loop is CSVDRASSETQYF. CDR3 coding DNA: TGCAGCGTTGATAGAGCTAGCTCAGAGACCCAGTACTTC.